These 9 T cell receptor beta chains share one sample of origin, sequenced in a study of vaccination effects on CD4 cells after COVID-19. Antigens of these TCRs are unknown. Antigen-specific CD4+ T cells were first expanded with viral peptide pools by the ViraFEST assay and only then sequenced. Following culture for approximately ten days, CD4+ T cells were isolated. Vaccination of participants consisted of two doses of either the BNT162b2 or mRNA-1273 vaccine. Sequencing used immunoSEQ multiplex PCR; TCRdb keeps in-frame clones, though not all of them. Among around 15,000 clones listed, about 76% were seen once. This specimen was CD4+ T cells from PBMCs cultured with HCoV-NL63 spike peptides, taken after COVID-19 vaccination. The receptor source for this set is a human donor who received a COVID-19 vaccine.

This chain connects TRBV6-2 or TRBV6-3 to TRBJ1-1, with 8 bases aligning to TRBD1. This CDR3 is 16 amino acids long. CDR1 is MNHEY and CDR2 is SVGEGT in the germline V gene. With V trimmed by 5 bases and J by 4 bases, 12 bases remained unmatched. DNA for the CDR3: TGTGCCAGCAGTGACAGGACAGGGACCTTTAGCACTGAAGCTTTCTTT. Its translation: CASSDRTGTFSTEAFF.

As DNA, the CDR3 is TGTGCCAGCAGTCTAAATCCCCGCTGGAATGAGCAGTTCTTC. Amino acids: CASSLNPRWNEQFF. The V gene is TRBV6-5, the J gene TRBJ2-1; D remains unclear. Germline CDR1 MNHEY, CDR2 SVGAGI. V was clipped by 5 bases and J by 7 bases, with 15 bases between them. The length of the CDR3 is 14 residues.

The CDR3 region has the DNA TGTGCCAGCTCACCACCCAACCCTCCCCGCGGGGAGCTGTTTTTT. The encoded protein is CASSPPNPPRGELFF. The V call is TRBV18, the J call TRBJ2-2; D is ambiguous. Germline values: CDR1 KGHSH, CDR2 LQKENI. The CDR3 has 15 amino acids. V dropped 0 bases and J dropped 7 bases, with 12 bases sitting between them.

The V and J genes are TRBV14 and TRBJ1-6; tentatively, D is TRBD1 (6 bases). Germline V lookup: CDR1 SGHDN, CDR2 FVKESK. The CDR3 spans 14 residues. Trimming left V 3 bases short and J 9 bases short, with 12 bases between. The CDR3 loop reads CASSQVQGSSPLHF. For the CDR3, the DNA is TGTGCCAGCAGCCAGGTACAGGGATCTTCACCCCTCCACTTT.

The chain is built from TRBV27 and TRBJ1-2; 10 nucleotides align to TRBD1. V shed 0 bases, J shed 8 bases, and the junction held 6 bases outside the gene matches. From germline, CDR1 is MNHEY and CDR2 SMNVEV (reference sequence). The CDR3 sequence is 15 residues long. CDR3 nucleotide sequence: TGTGCCAGCAGTTTATCTAGACAGGGGGCTTGGGGCTACACCTTC. This encodes CASSLSRQGAWGYTF.

This clone has a handful of counts. The genes are TRBV7-6 and TRBJ1-3; D call uncertain. The CDR3 spans 13 residues. Germline loops: CDR1 SGHVS, CDR2 FNYEAQ. V lost 1 base, J lost 2 bases, and 3 bases lay in between. The CDR3 here is CASSLEAGNTIYF. CDR3 coding DNA: TGTGCCAGCAGCTTAGAAGCTGGAAACACCATATATTTT.

In DNA, the CDR3 is TGTGCCAGCGACACGACCTCAGGGGGAGGCCAAGAGACCCAGTACTTC. Its protein is CASDTTSGGGQETQYF. The chain joins TRBV18 to TRBJ2-5; tentative D call: TRBD1 (7 bases). Trimming cost V 8 bases and J 1 base, with 20 bases left between them. The V gene's germline CDR1 is KGHSH and CDR2 LQKENI. This CDR3 is 16 amino acids long.

The rearrangement joins TRBV7-9 to TRBJ2-1; maybe TRBD2 (5 bases). Germline V gene lookup returns CDR1 SEHNR and CDR2 FQNEAQ (reference sequence). This CDR3 is 14 amino acids long. V was shortened by 5 bases and J by 9 bases, with 17 bases between the two germline ends. The CDR3, as DNA: TGTGCCAGCAGCCCTGGTCGCGGGTTAGGTGAGCAGTTCTTC. Translating gives CASSPGRGLGEQFF.

This clone was observed once. The chain has TRBV28 and TRBJ1-1; D uncertain. With 8 bases removed from V and 0 bases from J, the gap between germline ends came to 13 bases. The CDR3 has 14 amino acids. The V gene's germline CDR1 is MDHEN and CDR2 SYDVKM. CDR3 nucleotides: TGTGCCAGCTCCGCGCCCCAGATGAACACTGAAGCTTTCTTT. Encoded protein: CASSAPQMNTEAFF.